The clone carrying this T cell receptor beta chain occurred many times. Its antigen remains unidentified. The authors sequenced patients whose flow cytometry had shown CD8+CD57+ cell expansion. This sample was included in a study of CD8+CD57+ T cells in acquired aplastic anemia. Overall study context: Each DNA sample taken from sorted CD4+ and CD8+ cells came to roughly 3.5 ug on average.

Findings and limits, study-wide: Between patients and controls, CD8+ Simpson's diversity did not vary significantly.

It was genomic DNA that served as the template for profiling TCR beta VDJ and CDR3. TCRdb reprocessed the reads via MiXCR and lists one record per CDR3 protein. The table includes 130,000 or so distinct CDR3 sequences, almost 40% detected once. Sequencing was carried out using sorted CD4+, CD8+, or CD8+CD57+ T cells (not recorded which) from PBMCs. The TCR comes from a human donor with aplastic anemia.

The CDR3 loop is CSVGDRVPPYEQYF. In DNA, the CDR3 is TGCAGCGTTGGGGACAGGGTCCCCCCCTACGAGCAGTACTTC. J is TRBJ2-7 and V is TRBV29-1, with 9 nucleotides matching TRBD1. CDR3 size: 14 residues. V lost 4 bases to trimming and J lost 2 bases; unmatched junction nucleotides: 6. Germline V CDR1 and CDR2: SQVTM, ANQGSEA.